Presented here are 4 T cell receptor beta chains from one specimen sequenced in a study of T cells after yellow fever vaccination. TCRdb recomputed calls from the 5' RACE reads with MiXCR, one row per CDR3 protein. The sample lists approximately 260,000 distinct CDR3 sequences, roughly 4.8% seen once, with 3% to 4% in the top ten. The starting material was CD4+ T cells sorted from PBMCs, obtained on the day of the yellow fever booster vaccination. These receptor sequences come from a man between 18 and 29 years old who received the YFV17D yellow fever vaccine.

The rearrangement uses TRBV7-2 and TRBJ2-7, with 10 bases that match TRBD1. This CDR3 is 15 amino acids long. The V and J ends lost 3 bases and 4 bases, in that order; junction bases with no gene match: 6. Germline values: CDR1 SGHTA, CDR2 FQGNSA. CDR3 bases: TGTGCCAGCAGCTTTACCGGGACAGGGGATTACGAGCAGTACTTC. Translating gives CASSFTGTGDYEQYF.

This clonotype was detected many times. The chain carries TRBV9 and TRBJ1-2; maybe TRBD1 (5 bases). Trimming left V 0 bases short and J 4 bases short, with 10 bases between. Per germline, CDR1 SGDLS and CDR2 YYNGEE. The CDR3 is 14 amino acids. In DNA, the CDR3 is TGTGCCAGCAGCGTAGCGGAGGGGCTCTATGGCTACACCTTC. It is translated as CASSVAEGLYGYTF.

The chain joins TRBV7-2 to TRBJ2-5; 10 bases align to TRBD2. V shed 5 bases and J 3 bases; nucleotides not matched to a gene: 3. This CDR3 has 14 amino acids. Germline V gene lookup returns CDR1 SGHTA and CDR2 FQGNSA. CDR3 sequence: CASSLSGGKETQYF. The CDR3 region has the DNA TGTGCCAGCAGCCTTAGCGGGGGGAAAGAGACCCAGTACTTC.

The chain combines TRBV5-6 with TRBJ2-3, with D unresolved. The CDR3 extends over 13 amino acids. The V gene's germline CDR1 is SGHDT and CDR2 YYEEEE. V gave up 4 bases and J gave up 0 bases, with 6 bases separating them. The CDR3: CASSKTSTDTQYF. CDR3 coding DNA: TGTGCCAGCAGCAAGACGAGCACAGATACGCAGTATTTT.